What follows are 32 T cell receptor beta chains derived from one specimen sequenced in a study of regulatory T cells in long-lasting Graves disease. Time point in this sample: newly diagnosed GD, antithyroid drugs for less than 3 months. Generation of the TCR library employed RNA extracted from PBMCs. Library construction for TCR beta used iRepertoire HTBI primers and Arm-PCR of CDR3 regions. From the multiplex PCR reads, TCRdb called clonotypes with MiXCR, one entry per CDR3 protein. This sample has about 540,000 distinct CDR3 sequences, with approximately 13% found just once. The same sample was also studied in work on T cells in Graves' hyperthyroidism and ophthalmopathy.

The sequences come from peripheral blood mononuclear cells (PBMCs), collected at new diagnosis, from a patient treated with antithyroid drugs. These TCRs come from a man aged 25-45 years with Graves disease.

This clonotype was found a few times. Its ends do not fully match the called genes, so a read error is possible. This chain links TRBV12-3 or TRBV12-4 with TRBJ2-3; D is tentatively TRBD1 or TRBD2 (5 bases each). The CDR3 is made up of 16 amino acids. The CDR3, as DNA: TGTGCCAGCGGTTTAGCGCCGGCAGGGCACACAGATACGCAGTATTTT. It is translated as CASGLAPAGHTDTQYF.

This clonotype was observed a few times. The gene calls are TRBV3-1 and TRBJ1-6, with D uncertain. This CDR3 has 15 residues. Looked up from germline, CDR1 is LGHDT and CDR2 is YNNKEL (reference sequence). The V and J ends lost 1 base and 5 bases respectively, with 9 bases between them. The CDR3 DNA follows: TGTGCCAGCAGCCAAGGGGCAGGCCATAATTCACCCCTCCACTTT. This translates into CASSQGAGHNSPLHF.

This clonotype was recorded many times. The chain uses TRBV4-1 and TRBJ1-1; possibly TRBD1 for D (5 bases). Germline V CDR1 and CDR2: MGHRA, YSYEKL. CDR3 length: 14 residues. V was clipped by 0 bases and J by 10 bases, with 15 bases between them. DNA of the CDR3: TGCGCCAGCAGCCAAGATCCCGCAGGGCGGGGAGCTTTCTTT. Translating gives CASSQDPAGRGAFF.

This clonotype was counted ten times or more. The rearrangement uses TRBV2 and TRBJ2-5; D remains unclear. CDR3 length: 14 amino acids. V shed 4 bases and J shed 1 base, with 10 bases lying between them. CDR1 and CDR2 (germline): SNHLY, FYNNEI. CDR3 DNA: TGTGCCAGCAGTGGTGGAGCTCTCCAAGAGACCCAGTACTTC. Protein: CASSGGALQETQYF.

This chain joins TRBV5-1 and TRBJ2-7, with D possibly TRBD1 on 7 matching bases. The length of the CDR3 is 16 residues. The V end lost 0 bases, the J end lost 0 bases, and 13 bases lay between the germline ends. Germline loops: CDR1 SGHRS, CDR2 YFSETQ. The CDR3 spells CASSLVGQGGSYEQYF. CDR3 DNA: TGCGCCAGCAGCTTGGTAGGGCAGGGGGGCTCCTACGAGCAGTACTTC.

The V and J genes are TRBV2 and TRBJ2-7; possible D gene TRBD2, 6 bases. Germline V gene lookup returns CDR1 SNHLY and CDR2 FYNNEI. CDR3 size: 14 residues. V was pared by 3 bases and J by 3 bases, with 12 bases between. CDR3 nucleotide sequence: TGTGCCAGCAGTGATATGGGGGGAAGCTACGAGCAGTACTTC. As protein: CASSDMGGSYEQYF.

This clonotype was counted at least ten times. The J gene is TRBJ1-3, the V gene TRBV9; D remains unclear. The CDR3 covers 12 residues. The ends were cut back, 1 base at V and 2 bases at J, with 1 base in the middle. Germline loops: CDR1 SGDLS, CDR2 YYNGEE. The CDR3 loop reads CASSVPGNTIYF. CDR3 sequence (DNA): TGTGCCAGCAGCGTACCTGGAAACACCATATATTTT.

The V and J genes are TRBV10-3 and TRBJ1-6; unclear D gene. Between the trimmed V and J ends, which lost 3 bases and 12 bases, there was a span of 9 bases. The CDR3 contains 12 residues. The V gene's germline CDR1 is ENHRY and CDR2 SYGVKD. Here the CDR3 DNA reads TGTGCCATCAGTGAAGCGGACCGACCCCTCCACTTT. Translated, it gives CAISEADRPLHF.

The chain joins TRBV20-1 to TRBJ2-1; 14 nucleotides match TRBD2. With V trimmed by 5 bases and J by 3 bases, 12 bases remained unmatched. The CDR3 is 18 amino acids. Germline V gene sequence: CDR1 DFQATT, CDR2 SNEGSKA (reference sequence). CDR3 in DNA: TGCAGTGCTCGTGACCCCGGGACTAGCGGGAGAGGCTACAATGAGCAGTTCTTC. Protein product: CSARDPGTSGRGYNEQFF.

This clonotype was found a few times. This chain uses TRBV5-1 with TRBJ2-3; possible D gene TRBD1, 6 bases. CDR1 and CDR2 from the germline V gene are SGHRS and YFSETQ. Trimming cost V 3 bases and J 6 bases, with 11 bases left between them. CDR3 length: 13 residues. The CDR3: CASSSGDEDTQYF. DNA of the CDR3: TGCGCCAGCAGCTCAGGGGACGAGGATACGCAGTATTTT.

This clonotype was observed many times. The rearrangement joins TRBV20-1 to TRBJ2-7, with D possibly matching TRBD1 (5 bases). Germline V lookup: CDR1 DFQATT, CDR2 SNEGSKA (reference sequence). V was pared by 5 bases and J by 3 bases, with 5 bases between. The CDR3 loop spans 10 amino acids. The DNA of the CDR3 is TGCAGTGCTGACAGCTACGAGCAGTACTTC. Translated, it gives CSADSYEQYF.

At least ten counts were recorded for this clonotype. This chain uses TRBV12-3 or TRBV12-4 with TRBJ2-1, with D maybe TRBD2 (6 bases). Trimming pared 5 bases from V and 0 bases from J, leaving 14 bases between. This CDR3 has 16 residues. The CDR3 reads CASSPPGLGSYNEQFF. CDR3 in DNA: TGTGCCAGCAGTCCCCCGGGACTTGGCTCCTACAATGAGCAGTTCTTC.

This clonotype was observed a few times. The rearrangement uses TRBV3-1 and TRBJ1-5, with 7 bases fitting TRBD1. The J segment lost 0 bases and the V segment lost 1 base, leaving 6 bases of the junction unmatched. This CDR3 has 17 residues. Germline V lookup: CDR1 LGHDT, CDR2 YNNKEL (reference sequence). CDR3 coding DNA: TGTGCCAGCAGCCAAGGGACAGGAGCGTATAGCAATCAGCCCCAGCATTTT. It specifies CASSQGTGAYSNQPQHF. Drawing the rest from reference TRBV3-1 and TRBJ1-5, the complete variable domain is DTAVSQTPKYLVTQMGNDKSIKCEQNLGHDTMYWYKQDSKKFLKIMFSYNNKELIINETVPNRFSPKSPDKAHLNLHINSLELGDSAVYFCASSQGTGAYSNQPQHFGDGTRLSIL.

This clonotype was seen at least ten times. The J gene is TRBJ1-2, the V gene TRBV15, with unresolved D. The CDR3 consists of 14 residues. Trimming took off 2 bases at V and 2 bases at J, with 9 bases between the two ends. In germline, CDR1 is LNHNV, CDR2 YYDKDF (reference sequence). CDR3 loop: CATSRSQRNYGYTF. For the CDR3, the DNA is TGTGCCACCAGCAGATCCCAAAGGAACTATGGCTACACCTTC.

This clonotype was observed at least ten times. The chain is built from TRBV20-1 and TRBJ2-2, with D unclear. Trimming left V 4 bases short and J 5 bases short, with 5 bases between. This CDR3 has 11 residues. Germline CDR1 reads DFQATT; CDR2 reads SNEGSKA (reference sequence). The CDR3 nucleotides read TGCAGTGCTATTACTACCGGGGAGCTGTTTTTT. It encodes CSAITTGELFF.

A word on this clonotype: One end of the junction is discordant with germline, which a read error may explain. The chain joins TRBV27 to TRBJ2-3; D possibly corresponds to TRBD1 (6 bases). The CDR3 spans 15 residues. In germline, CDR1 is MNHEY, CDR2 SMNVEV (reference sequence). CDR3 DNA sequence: TGTGCCGGCAGTTTAGGGACACCAAGCACAGATACGCAGTATTTT. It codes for CAGSLGTPSTDTQYF.

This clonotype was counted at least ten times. Here the CDR3 reads CASSPGTGKYEQYF. The CDR3 DNA sequence: TGTGCCAGTAGTCCCGGGACAGGGAAGTACGAGCAGTACTTC. The V and J genes are TRBV19 and TRBJ2-7; 9 nucleotides line up with TRBD1. Trimming removed 5 bases from V and 4 bases from J; junction bases left unmatched: 6. Germline loops: CDR1 LNHDA, CDR2 SQIVND (reference sequence). The CDR3 sequence is 14 residues long.

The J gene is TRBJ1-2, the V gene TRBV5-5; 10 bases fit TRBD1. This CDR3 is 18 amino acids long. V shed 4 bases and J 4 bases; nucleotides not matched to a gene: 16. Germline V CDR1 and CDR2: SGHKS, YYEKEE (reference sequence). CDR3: CASSRSGTGAAALYGYTF. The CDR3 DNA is TGTGCCAGCAGCCGCTCCGGGACAGGGGCCGCAGCCCTCTATGGCTACACCTTC. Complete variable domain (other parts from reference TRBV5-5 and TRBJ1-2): DAGVTQSPTHLIKTRGQQVTLRCSPISGHKSVSWYQQVLGQGPQFIFQYYEKEERGRGNFPDRFSARQFPNYSSELNVNALLLGDSALYLCASSRSGTGAAALYGYTFGSGTRLTVV.

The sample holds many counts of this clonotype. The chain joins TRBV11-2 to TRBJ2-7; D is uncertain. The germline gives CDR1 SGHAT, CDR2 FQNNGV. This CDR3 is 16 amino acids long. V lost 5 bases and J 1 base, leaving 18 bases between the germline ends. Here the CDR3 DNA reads TGTGCCAGCAGCCCCGAAACCAGCTCCGTATCCTACGAGCAGTACTTC. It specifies CASSPETSSVSYEQYF.

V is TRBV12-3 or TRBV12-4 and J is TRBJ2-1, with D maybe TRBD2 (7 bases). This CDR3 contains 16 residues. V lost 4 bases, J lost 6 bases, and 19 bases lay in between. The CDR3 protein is CASSSSGGACRNEQFF. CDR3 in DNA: TGTGCCAGCAGTTCCAGTGGGGGGGCCTGCCGCAATGAGCAGTTCTTC.

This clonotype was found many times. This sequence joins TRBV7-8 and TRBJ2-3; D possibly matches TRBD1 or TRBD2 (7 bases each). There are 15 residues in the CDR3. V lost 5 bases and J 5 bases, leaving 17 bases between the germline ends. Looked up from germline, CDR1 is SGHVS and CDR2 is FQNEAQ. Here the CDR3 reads CASSTGASGGDTQYF. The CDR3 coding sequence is TGTGCCAGCAGCACAGGGGCTAGCGGCGGAGATACGCAGTATTTT.

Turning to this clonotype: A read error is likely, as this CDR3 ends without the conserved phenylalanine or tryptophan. In nucleotides, the CDR3 is TGTGCCAGCAGATCAACTAACACTGAAGCTTTCTAT. Encoded protein: CASRSTNTEAFY. The chain combines TRBV27 with TRBJ1-1; D unresolved. CDR1 is MNHEY and CDR2 is SMNVEV in the germline V gene (reference sequence). Deletions cut 6 bases from V and 2 bases from J, with 7 bases between. The CDR3 runs 12 residues.

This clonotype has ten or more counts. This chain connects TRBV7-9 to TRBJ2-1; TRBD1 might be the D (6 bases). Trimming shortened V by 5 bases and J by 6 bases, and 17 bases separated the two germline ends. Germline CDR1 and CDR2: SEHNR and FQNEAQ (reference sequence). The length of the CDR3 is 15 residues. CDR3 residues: CASSPRQVKVNEQFF. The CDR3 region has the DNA TGTGCCAGCAGCCCCAGACAGGTCAAAGTCAATGAGCAGTTCTTC.

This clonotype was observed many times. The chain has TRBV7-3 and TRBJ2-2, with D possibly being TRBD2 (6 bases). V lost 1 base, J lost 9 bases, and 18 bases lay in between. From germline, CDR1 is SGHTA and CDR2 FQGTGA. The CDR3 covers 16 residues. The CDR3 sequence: CASSLRRREDNRELFF. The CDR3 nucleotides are TGTGCCAGCAGCTTAAGGCGCAGGGAGGACAACCGGGAGCTGTTTTTT.

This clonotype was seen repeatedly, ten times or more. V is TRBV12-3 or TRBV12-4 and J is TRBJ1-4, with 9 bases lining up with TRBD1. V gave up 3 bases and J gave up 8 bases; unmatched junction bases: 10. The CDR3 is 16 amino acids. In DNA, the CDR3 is TGTGCCAGCAGTTTTTATTATGGGACAGGGAAGGAAAAACTGTTTTTT. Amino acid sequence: CASSFYYGTGKEKLFF.

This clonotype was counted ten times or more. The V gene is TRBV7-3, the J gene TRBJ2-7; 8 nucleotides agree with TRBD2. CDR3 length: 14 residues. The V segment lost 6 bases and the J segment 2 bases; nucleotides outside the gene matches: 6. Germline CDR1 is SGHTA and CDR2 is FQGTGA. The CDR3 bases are TGTGCCAGCAGGTCACCGGGAGGGCCCTACGAGCAGTACTTC. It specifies CASRSPGGPYEQYF.

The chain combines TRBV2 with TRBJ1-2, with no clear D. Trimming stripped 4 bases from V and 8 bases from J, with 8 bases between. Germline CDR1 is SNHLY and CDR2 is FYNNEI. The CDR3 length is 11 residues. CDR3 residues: CASSARLGYTF. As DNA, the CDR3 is TGTGCCAGCAGTGCCAGGCTCGGCTACACCTTC.

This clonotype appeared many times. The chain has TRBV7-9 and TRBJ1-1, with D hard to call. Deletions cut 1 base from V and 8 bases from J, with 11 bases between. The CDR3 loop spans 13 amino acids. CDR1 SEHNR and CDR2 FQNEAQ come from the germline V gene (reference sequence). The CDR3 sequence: CASSLEYRAEAFF. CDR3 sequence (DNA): TGTGCCAGCAGCTTAGAATACCGGGCAGAAGCTTTCTTT.

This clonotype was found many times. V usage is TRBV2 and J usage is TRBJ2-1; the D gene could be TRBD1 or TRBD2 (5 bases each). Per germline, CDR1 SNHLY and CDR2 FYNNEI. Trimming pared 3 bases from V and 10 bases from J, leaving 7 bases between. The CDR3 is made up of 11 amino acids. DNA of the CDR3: TGTGCCAGCAGTGAGGGGGAAGAGCAGTTCTTC. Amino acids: CASSEGEEQFF. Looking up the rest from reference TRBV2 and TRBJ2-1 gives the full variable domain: EPEVTQTPSHQVTQMGQEVILRCVPISNHLYFYWYRQILGQKVEFLVSFYNNEISEKSEIFDDQFSVERPDGSNFTLKIRSTKLEDSAMYFCASSEGEEQFFGPGTRLTVL.

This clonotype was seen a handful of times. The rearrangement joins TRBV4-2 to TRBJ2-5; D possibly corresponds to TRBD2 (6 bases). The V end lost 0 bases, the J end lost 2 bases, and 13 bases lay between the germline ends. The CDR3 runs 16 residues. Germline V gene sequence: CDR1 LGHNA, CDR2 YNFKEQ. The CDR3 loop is CASSQDSLLAQETQYF. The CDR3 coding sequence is TGTGCCAGCAGCCAAGATTCGCTGCTAGCGCAAGAGACCCAGTACTTC.

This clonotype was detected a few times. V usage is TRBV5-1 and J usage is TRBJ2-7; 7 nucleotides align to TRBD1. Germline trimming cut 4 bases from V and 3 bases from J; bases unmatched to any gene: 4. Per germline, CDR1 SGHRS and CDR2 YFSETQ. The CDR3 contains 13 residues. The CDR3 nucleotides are TGCGCCAGCAGCACCCCAGGGGGCTACGAGCAGTACTTC. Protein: CASSTPGGYEQYF.

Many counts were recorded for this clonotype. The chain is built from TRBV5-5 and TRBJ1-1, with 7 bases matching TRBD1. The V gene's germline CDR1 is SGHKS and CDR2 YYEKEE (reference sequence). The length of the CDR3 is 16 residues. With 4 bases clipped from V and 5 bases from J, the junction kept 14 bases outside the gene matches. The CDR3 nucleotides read TGTGCCAGCAGCCGGGACAGCTCCCCAGCGAATACTGAAGCTTTCTTT. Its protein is CASSRDSSPANTEAFF. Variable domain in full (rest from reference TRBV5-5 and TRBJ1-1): DAGVTQSPTHLIKTRGQQVTLRCSPISGHKSVSWYQQVLGQGPQFIFQYYEKEERGRGNFPDRFSARQFPNYSSELNVNALLLGDSALYLCASSRDSSPANTEAFFGQGTRLTVV.